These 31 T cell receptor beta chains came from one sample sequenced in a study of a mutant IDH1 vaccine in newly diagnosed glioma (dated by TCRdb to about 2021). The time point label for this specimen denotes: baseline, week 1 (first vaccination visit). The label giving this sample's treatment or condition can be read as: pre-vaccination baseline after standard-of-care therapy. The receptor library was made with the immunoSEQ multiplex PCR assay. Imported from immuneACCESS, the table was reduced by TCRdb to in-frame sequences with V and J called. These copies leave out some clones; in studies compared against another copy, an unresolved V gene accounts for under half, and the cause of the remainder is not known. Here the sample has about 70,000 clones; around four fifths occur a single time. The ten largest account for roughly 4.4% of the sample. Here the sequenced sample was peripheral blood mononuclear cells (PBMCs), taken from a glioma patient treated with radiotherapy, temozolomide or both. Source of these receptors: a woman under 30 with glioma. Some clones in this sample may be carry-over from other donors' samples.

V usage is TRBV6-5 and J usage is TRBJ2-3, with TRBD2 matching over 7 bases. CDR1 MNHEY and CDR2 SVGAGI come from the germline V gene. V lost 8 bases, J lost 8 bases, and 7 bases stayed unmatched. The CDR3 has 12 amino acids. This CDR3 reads CASRFSGGTQYF. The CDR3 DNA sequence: TGTGCCAGCCGTTTCTCGGGAGGTACGCAGTATTTT.

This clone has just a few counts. In DNA, the CDR3 is TGCGCCAGCAGCCCCAACACTGGGGACTACGAGCAGTACTTC. Its protein product is CASSPNTGDYEQYF. The rearrangement uses TRBV4-3 and TRBJ2-7; D gene uncertain. V lost 4 bases, J lost 3 bases, and 13 bases lay in between. The germline V gene has CDR1 LGHNA and CDR2 YSLEER. The CDR3 runs to 14 residues.

The CDR3 sequence is CASSFRGETQYF. CDR3 bases: TGTGCCAGCAGTTTCAGGGGGGAGACCCAGTACTTC. This sequence joins TRBV6-5 and TRBJ2-5; 7 nucleotides line up with TRBD1. There are 12 residues in the CDR3. Per the germline V gene, CDR1 is MNHEY and CDR2 is SVGAGI. J gave up 5 bases and V 4 bases, and 1 base lay outside the gene matches.

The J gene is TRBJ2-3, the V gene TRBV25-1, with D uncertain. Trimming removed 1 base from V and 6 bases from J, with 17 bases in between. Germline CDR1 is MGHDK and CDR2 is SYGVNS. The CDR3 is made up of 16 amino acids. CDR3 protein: CASSELGSHKADTQYF. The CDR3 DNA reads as TGTGCCAGCAGTGAATTGGGCAGCCATAAAGCGGATACGCAGTATTTT.

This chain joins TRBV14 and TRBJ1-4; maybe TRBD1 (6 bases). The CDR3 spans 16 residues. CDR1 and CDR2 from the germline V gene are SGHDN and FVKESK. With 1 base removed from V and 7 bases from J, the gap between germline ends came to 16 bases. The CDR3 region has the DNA TGTGCCAGCAGCCAAGTTGCCGGACAGAAAGGTGAAAAACTGTTTTTT. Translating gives CASSQVAGQKGEKLFF.

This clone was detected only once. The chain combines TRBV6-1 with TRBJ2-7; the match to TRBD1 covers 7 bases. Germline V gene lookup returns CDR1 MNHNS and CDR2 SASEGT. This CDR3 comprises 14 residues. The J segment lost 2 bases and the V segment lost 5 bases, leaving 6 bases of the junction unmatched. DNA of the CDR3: TGTGCCAGCAGTCCTACGGGACAGACCTACGAGCAGTACTTC. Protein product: CASSPTGQTYEQYF.

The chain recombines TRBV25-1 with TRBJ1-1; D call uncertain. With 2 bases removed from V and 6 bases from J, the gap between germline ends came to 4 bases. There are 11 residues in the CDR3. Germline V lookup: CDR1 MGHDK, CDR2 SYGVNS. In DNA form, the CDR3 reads TGTGCCAGCAGTGAACAGGCTGAAGCTTTCTTT. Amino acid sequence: CASSEQAEAFF.

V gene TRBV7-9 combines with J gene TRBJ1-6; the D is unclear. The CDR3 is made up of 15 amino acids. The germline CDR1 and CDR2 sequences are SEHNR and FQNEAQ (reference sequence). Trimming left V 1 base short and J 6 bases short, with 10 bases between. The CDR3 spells CASSLVLGSNSPLHF. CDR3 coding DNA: TGTGCCAGCAGCTTAGTGTTGGGGTCTAATTCACCCCTCCACTTT.

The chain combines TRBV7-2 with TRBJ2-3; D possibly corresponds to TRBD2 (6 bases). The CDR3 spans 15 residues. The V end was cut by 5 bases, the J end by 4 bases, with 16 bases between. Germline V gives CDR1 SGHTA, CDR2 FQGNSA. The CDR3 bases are TGTGCCAGCAGCCCCGGAGGGGTAAGGGCAGATACGCAGTATTTT. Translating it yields CASSPGGVRADTQYF.

The chain's CDR3 is CASPRGSSHGYTF. In nucleotides, the CDR3 is TGTGCCAGTCCGAGGGGCTCATCGCATGGCTACACCTTC. The chain joins TRBV19 to TRBJ1-2; perhaps TRBD1 as D (5 bases). Trimming removed 8 bases at V and 6 bases at J, with 16 bases between. The germline V gene encodes CDR1 LNHDA and CDR2 SQIVND (reference sequence). CDR3 length equals 13 residues.

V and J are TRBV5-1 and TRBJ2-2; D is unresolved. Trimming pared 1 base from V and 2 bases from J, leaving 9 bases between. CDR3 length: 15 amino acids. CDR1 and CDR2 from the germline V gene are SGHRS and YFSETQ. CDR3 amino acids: CASSLKEYNTGELFF. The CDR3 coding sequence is TGCGCCAGCAGCTTGAAGGAATATAACACCGGGGAGCTGTTTTTT.

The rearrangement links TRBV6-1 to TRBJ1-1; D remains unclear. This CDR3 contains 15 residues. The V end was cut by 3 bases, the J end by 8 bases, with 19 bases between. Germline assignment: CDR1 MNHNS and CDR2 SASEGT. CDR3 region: CASSELEGPRSEAFF. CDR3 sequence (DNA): TGTGCCAGCAGTGAGTTGGAGGGCCCTCGGTCAGAAGCTTTCTTT.

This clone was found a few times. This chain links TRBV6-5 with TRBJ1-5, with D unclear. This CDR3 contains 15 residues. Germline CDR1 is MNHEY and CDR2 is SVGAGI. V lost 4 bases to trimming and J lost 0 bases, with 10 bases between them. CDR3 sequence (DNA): TGTGCCAGCAGTTCGGGCGGTCATAGCAATCAGCCCCAGCATTTT. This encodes CASSSGGHSNQPQHF.

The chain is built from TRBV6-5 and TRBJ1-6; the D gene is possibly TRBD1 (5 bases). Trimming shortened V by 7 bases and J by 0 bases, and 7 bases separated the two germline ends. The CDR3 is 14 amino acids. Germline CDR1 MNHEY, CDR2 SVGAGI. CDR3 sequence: CASKRGSYNSPLHF. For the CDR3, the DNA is TGTGCCAGCAAAAGGGGCTCCTATAATTCACCCCTCCACTTT.

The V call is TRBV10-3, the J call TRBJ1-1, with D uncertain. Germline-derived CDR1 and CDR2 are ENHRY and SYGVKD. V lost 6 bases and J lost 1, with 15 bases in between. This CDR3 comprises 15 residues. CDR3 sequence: CAIRLNDLENTEAFF. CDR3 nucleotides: TGTGCCATCAGGCTAAACGACTTGGAGAACACTGAAGCTTTCTTT.

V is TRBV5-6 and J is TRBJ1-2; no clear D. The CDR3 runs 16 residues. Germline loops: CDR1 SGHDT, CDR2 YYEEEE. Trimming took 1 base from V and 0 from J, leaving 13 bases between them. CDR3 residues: CASSLLFRSANYGYTF. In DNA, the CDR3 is TGTGCCAGCAGCTTGTTGTTCAGGTCAGCTAACTATGGCTACACCTTC.

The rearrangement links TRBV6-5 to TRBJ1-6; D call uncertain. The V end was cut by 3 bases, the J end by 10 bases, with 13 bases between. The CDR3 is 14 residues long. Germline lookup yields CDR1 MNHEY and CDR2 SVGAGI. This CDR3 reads CASSYGELGSPLHF. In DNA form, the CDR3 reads TGTGCCAGCAGTTATGGGGAATTAGGCTCACCCCTCCACTTT.

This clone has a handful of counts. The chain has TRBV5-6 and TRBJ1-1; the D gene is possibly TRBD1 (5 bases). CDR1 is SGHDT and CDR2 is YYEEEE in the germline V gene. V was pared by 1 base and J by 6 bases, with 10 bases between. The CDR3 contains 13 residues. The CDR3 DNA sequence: TGTGCCAGCAGCTTGTGGGGCGGGGCTGAAGCTTTCTTT. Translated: CASSLWGGAEAFF.

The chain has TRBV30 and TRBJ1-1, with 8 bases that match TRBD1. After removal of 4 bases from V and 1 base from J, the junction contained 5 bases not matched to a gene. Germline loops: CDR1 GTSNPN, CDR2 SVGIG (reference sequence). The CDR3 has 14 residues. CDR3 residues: CAWIAGTGNTEAFF. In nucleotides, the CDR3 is TGTGCCTGGATTGCCGGGACAGGGAACACTGAAGCTTTCTTT.

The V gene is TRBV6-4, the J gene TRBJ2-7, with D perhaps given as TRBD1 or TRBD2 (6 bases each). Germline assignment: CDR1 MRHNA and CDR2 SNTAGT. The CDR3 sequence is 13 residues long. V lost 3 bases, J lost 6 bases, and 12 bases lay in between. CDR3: CASSEFGGGEQYF. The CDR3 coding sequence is TGTGCCAGCAGTGAATTCGGAGGGGGCGAGCAGTACTTC.

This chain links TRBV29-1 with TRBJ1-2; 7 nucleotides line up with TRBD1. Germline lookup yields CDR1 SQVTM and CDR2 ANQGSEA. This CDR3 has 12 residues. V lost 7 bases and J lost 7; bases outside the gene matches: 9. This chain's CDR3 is CSGGGQSGGYTF. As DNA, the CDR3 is TGCAGCGGGGGGGGACAGTCGGGTGGCTACACCTTC.

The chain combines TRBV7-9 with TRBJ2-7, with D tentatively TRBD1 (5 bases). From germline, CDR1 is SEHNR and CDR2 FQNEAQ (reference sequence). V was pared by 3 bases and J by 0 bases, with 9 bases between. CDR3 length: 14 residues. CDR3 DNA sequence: TGTGCCAGCAGCTTTACAGGAACCTCCTACGAGCAGTACTTC. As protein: CASSFTGTSYEQYF.

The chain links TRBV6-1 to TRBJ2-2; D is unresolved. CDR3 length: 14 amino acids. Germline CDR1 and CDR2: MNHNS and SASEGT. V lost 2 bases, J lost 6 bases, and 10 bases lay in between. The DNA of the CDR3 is TGTGCCAGCAGTGAATCGGCGGCGGCCGGGGAGCTGTTTTTT. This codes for CASSESAAAGELFF.

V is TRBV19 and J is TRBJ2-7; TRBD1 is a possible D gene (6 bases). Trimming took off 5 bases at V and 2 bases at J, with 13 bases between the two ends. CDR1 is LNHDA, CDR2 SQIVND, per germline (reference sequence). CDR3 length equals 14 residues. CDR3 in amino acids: CASSREQGTYEQYF. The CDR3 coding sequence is TGTGCCAGTAGTCGGGAACAGGGAACCTACGAGCAGTACTTC.

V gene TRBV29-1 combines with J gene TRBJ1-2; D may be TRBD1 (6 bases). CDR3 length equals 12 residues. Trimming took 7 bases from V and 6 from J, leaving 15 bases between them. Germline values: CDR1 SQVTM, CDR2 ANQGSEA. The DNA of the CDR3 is TGCAGCGGGGGGGGGCTAAGGGATGGCTACACCTTC. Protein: CSGGGLRDGYTF.

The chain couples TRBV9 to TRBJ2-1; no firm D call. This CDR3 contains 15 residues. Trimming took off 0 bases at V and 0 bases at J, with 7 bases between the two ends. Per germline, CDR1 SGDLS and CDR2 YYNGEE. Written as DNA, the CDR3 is TGTGCCAGCAGCGTAGCGCGGTTCTCCTACAATGAGCAGTTCTTC. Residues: CASSVARFSYNEQFF.

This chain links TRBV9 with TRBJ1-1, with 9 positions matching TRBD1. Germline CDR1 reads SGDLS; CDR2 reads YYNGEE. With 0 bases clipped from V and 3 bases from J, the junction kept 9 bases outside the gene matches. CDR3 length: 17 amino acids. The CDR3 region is CASSVGYRGQGDTEAFF. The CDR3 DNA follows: TGTGCCAGCAGCGTAGGTTATAGGGGACAGGGCGACACTGAAGCTTTCTTT.

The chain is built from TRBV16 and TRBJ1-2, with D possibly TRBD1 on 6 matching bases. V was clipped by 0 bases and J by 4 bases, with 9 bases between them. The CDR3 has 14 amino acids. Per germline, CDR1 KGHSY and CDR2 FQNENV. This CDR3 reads CASSQSSGVYGYTF. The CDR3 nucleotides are TGTGCCAGCAGCCAATCATCAGGGGTCTATGGCTACACCTTC.

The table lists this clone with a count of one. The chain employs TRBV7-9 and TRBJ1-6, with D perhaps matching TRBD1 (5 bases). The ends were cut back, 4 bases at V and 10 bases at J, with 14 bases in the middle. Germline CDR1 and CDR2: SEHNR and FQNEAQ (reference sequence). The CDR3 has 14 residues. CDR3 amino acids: CASSSGLGISPLHF. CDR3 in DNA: TGTGCCAGCAGCTCAGGGCTAGGGATCTCACCCCTCCACTTT.

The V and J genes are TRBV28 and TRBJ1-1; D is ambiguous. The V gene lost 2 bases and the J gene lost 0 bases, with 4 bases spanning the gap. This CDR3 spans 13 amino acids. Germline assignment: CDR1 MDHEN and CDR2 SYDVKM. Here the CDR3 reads CASSLKLNTEAFF. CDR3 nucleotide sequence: TGTGCCAGCAGTTTAAAGCTGAACACTGAAGCTTTCTTT.

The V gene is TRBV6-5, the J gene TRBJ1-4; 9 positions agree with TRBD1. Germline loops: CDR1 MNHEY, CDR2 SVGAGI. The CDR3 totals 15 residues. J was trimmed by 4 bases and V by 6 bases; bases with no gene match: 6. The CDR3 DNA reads TGTGCCAGCAGGGTAGGGACAGGGATTAATGAAAAACTGTTTTTT. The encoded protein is CASRVGTGINEKLFF.